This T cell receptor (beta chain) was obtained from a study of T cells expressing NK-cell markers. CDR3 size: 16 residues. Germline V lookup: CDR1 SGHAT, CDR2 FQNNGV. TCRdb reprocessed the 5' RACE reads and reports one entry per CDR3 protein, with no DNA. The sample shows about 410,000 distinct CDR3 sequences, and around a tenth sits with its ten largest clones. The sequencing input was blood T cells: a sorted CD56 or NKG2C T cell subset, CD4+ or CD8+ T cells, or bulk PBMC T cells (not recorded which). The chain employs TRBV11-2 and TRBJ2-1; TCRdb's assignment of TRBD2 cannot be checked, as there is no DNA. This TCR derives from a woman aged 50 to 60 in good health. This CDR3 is CASSLARLAGGSGQFF.